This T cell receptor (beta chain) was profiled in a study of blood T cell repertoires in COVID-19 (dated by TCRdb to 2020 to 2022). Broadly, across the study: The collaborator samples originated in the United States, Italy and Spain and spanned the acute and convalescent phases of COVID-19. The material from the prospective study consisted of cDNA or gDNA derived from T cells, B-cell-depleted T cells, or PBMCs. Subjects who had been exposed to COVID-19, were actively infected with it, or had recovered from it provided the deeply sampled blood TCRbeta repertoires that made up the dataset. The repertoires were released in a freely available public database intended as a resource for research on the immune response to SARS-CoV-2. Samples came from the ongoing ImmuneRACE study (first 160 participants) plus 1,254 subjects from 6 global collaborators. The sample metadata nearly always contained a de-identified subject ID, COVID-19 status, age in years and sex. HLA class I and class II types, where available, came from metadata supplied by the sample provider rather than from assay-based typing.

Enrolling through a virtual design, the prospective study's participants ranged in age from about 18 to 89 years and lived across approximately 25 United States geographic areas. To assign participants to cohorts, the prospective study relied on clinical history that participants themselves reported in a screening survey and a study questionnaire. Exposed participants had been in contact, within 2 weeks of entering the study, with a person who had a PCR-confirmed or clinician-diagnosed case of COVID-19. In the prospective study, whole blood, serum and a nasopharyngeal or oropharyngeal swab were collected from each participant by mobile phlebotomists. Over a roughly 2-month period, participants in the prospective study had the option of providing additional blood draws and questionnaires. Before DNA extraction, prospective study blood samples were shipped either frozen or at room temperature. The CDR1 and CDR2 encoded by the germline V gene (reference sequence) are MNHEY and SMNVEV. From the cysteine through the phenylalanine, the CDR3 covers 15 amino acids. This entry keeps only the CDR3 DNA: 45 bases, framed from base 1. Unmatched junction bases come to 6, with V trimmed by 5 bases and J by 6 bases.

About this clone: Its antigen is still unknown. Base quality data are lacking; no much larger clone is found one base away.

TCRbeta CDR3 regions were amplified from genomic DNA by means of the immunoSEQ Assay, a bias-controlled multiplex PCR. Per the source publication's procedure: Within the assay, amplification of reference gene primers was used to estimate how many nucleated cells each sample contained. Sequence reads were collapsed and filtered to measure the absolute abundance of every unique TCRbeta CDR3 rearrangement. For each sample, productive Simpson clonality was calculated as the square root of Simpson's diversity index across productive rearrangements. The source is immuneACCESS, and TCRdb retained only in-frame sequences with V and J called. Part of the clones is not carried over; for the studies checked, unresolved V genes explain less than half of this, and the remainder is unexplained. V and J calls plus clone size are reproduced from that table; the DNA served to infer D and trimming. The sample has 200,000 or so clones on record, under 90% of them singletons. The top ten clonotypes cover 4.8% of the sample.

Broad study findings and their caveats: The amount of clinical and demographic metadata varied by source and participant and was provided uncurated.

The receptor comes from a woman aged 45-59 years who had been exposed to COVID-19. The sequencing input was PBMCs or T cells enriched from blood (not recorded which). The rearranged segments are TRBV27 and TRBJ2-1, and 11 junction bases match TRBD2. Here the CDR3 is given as CASSQGTSGGNEQFF. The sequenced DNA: TGTGCCAGCAGTCAAGGAACTAGCGGGGGCAATGAGCAGTTCTTC.